The T cell receptor (beta chain) described here comes from a study of blood T cell repertoires in COVID-19. Whole-study context: Sites across the United States, Italy and Spain contributed samples from acute and convalescent COVID-19. The analysed material was cDNA or gDNA that came from T cells, B-cell-depleted T cells, or PBMCs.

As originally analysed: Cell counts per sample came from amplifying reference gene primers. Measured with immunoSEQ multiplex PCR; TCRdb has only the in-frame clones, and not every one. V and J calls and clone size are as listed in that table; D and trimming were resolved from the DNA. This table has around 300,000 clones, roughly 88% appearing once. Sequencing used peripheral blood. The sequence was collected from a man between 18 and 35 years old with active or convalescent COVID-19.

CDR3 DNA sequence: TGTGCCAGCAGCTCCCTAGCGGGGGGGATCACAGATACGCAGTATTTT. It yields the protein CASSSLAGGITDTQYF. J is TRBJ2-3 and V is TRBV7-3; 12 bases are shared with TRBD2. V shed 4 bases, J shed 2 bases, and the junction held 4 bases outside the gene matches. The germline V gene encodes CDR1 SGHTA and CDR2 FQGTGA. The CDR3 runs to 16 residues.